Each of the 17 T cell receptor beta chains below was sequenced from the same sample in a study of T-cell reconstitution after alpha-beta-depleted transplantation in children. TCRbeta library preparation incorporated unique molecular identifiers. TCRdb redid the calling of the PCR reads with MiXCR, one entry per CDR3 protein. The sample records some 600,000 distinct CDR3 sequences, 13% being singletons. The sample was PBMCs, mostly from graft donor cells, taken 360 days after TCRalphabeta/CD19-depleted stem cell transplant. Receptors were obtained from a male patient younger than 18 who had a stem cell transplant for acute myeloid leukemia, so the T cells may come from the graft donor.

CDR3 amino acids: CASSFPRGQAFF. In DNA, the CDR3 is TGTGCCAGCAGCTTCCCCAGGGGGCAGGCTTTCTTT. The chain links TRBV28 to TRBJ1-1; 8 nucleotides agree with TRBD1. Germline assignment: CDR1 MDHEN and CDR2 SYDVKM. J gave up 11 bases and V 6 bases, and 8 bases lay outside the gene matches. The CDR3 is 12 residues long.

CDR3 sequence: CASSLISSGSTGELFF. The CDR3 nucleotides are TGTGCCAGCAGCTTAATCTCTAGCGGGAGCACCGGGGAGCTGTTTTTT. The chain couples TRBV7-3 to TRBJ2-2; 10 bases line up with TRBD2. Germline V lookup: CDR1 SGHTA, CDR2 FQGTGA. The V gene end was trimmed by 1 base and the J gene end by 4 bases; junction bases not matched to a gene: 3. The CDR3 spans 16 residues.

This clonotype was seen at least ten times. The V and J genes are TRBV6-6 and TRBJ2-2; no reliable D call. Germline values: CDR1 MNHNY, CDR2 SVGAGI (reference sequence). This CDR3 region has 12 residues. Trimming shortened V by 6 bases and J by 5 bases, and 7 bases separated the two germline ends. CDR3 nucleotides: TGTGCCAGCAGCCCTTCTACCGGGGAGCTGTTTTTT. As protein: CASSPSTGELFF.

This clonotype showed up just a few times. This sequence joins TRBV28 and TRBJ2-4; 9 bases are a match to TRBD1. Trimming cost V 8 bases and J 8 bases; bases outside gene matches: 13. The CDR3 has 15 amino acids. Germline-derived CDR1 and CDR2 are MDHEN and SYDVKM. CDR3 coding DNA: TGTGCCAGCGGGTTGTCACTACAGGGGGCAGACATTCAGTACTTC. Translation: CASGLSLQGADIQYF.

This clonotype turned up a few times. The chain employs TRBV14 and TRBJ2-3; 8 bases map to TRBD2. J gave up 5 bases and V 4 bases, and 11 bases lay outside the gene matches. The germline gives CDR1 SGHDN, CDR2 FVKESK. CDR3 length: 16 amino acids. The DNA for the CDR3 is TGTGCCAGCAGCCGCCCCGGACTAGCCTTCCGAGATACGCAGTATTTT. Its translation: CASSRPGLAFRDTQYF.

This clonotype appeared a few times. The V gene is TRBV4-3, the J gene TRBJ2-1; 13 nucleotides line up with TRBD2. The germline gives CDR1 LGHNA, CDR2 YSLEER. With 5 bases clipped from V and 1 base from J, the junction kept 14 bases outside the gene matches. The CDR3 runs to 20 residues. The CDR3 sequence: CASSARSGLAGVWSYNEQFF. For the CDR3, the DNA is TGCGCCAGCAGCGCAAGGTCAGGACTAGCGGGAGTCTGGTCCTACAATGAGCAGTTCTTC.

This clonotype appeared many times. The rearrangement uses TRBV6-1 and TRBJ2-1; TRBD2 aligns across 13 bases. The CDR3 is made up of 14 amino acids. V shed 10 bases, J shed 5 bases, and the junction held 5 bases outside the gene matches. CDR1 MNHNS and CDR2 SASEGT come from the germline V gene. In DNA, the CDR3 is TGTGCCATCACGACTAGCGGGAGGAACAATGAGCAGTTCTTC. The encoded protein is CAITTSGRNNEQFF.

V is TRBV25-1 and J is TRBJ2-7; 7 bases line up with TRBD2. V lost 6 bases and J lost 3; bases outside the gene matches: 20. From germline, CDR1 is MGHDK and CDR2 SYGVNS. The CDR3 runs to 18 residues. The DNA of the CDR3 is TGTGCCAGCAGCCCTACCGGGCTAGCGGCGACAATTTTCTACGAGCAGTACTTC. Protein product: CASSPTGLAATIFYEQYF.

This chain links TRBV30 with TRBJ2-1; perhaps TRBD1 as D (5 bases). V was trimmed by 1 base and J by 5 bases, leaving 21 bases between them. Germline V lookup: CDR1 GTSNPN, CDR2 SVGIG (reference sequence). The CDR3 runs 17 residues. The CDR3 region has the DNA TGTGCCTGGAGTGCCAAAATCAGGGTAGGAGTGAACAATGAGCAGTTCTTC. Translation: CAWSAKIRVGVNNEQFF.

This clonotype was recorded a few times. This sequence joins TRBV28 and TRBJ2-7; tentative D call: TRBD2 (5 bases). The CDR3 sequence is 14 residues long. V lost 5 bases and J 0 bases, leaving 11 bases between the germline ends. Germline V gives CDR1 MDHEN, CDR2 SYDVKM. The CDR3 DNA reads as TGTGCCAGCAGTCTCCCCGGGGACTCCTACGAGCAGTACTTC. Translation gives CASSLPGDSYEQYF.

This clonotype has more than one count but fewer than ten. The chain combines TRBV28 with TRBJ2-5; TRBD2 matches 7 bases. Germline CDR1 MDHEN, CDR2 SYDVKM. J was trimmed by 4 bases and V by 3 bases; bases with no gene match: 8. This CDR3 region has 15 residues. CDR3 coding DNA: TGTGCCAGCAGTTTTAAGATTTCTAGCGGAGAGACCCAGTACTTC. This translates into CASSFKISSGETQYF.

This clonotype was seen only a few times. This chain joins TRBV7-2 and TRBJ2-1; either TRBD1 or TRBD2 may fit D (5 bases each). V shed 5 bases and J shed 4 bases, with 18 bases lying between them. The CDR3 has 16 residues. Germline V gene lookup returns CDR1 SGHTA and CDR2 FQGNSA. DNA for the CDR3: TGTGCCAGCAGCCTCTGGGACCCCACGCCTTACAATGAGCAGTTCTTC. Its translation: CASSLWDPTPYNEQFF.

The chain links TRBV10-3 to TRBJ2-3, with D uncertain. V shed 7 bases and J shed 2 bases, with 10 bases lying between them. The germline V gene encodes CDR1 ENHRY and CDR2 SYGVKD. CDR3 length: 13 residues. Here the CDR3 reads CAITGRATDTQYF. CDR3 sequence (DNA): TGTGCCATCACTGGACGGGCCACAGATACGCAGTATTTT.

The chain joins TRBV29-1 to TRBJ2-1, with TRBD2 identical over 10 bases. Per germline, CDR1 SQVTM and CDR2 ANQGSEA. With V trimmed by 7 bases and J by 2 bases, 14 bases remained unmatched. The CDR3 contains 17 residues. CDR3: CSGRTSGPLGTYNEQFF. CDR3 DNA: TGCAGCGGGAGGACTAGCGGCCCCCTGGGGACCTACAATGAGCAGTTCTTC.

This clonotype appeared many times. The V gene is TRBV29-1, the J gene TRBJ2-5; the match to TRBD2 covers 15 bases. Germline V CDR1 and CDR2: SQVTM, ANQGSEA. V gave up 6 bases and J gave up 2 bases; unmatched junction bases: 7. This CDR3 spans 16 amino acids. For the CDR3, the DNA is TGCAGCGTCCTGGGACTAGCGGGAGGCGGGCAAGAGACCCAGTACTTC. Residues: CSVLGLAGGGQETQYF.

This clonotype was picked up many times. The chain carries TRBV18 and TRBJ2-3, with no clear D. V lost 8 bases and J 6 bases, leaving 12 bases between the germline ends. The CDR3 covers 12 residues. Germline CDR1 KGHSH, CDR2 LQKENI. The CDR3 DNA reads as TGTGCCAGCAGCCCGACCACGGATACGCAGTATTTT. It encodes CASSPTTDTQYF.

This clonotype was seen only a few times. V usage is TRBV20-1 and J usage is TRBJ2-3; D may be TRBD2 (6 bases). The ends were cut back, 4 bases at V and 3 bases at J, with 14 bases in the middle. Per germline, CDR1 DFQATT and CDR2 SNEGSKA (reference sequence). The CDR3 is 14 amino acids. The CDR3 DNA follows: TGCAGTGCTATCTTACGGGAGCTAACAGATACGCAGTATTTT. It is translated as CSAILRELTDTQYF.